Sequencing of this T cell receptor beta chain was carried out in a study of ipilimumab plus nivolumab after autologous stem cell transplantation. TCRdb's table, derived via immunoSEQ multiplex PCR, lists solely in-frame clones and lacks some. Found here are fewer than 45,000 clones, 90% to 95% of them singletons; the top ten hold roughly 0.87%. This CDR3 spans 14 amino acids. The germline V gene has CDR1 MNHEY and CDR2 SVGAGI. The ends were cut back, 6 bases at V and 4 bases at J, with 15 bases in the middle. The sample was PBMCs, taken in a trial of ipilimumab plus nivolumab as post-transplant consolidation. The V call is TRBV6-5, the J call TRBJ2-5; D remains ambiguous. The clonotype originates from a male donor with multiple myeloma. CDR3 nucleotides: TGTGCCAGCAGAAGGTCCTCTCCAATAGAGACCCAGTACTTC. It codes for CASRRSSPIETQYF.